What follows are 27 T cell receptor beta chains derived from one specimen sequenced in a study of blood T cell repertoires in COVID-19. The assay was immunoSEQ multiplex PCR, and TCRdb's table has in-frame clones only and misses some. The table lists 250,000 to 400,000 clones, around 88% of them singletons. The sample was peripheral blood. These receptors were obtained from a woman aged 25 to 39 with COVID-19, enrolled during active disease.

The chain joins TRBV3-1 (or the pseudogene TRBV3-2) to TRBJ2-1, with 11 bases aligning to TRBD2. CDR1 and CDR2 from the germline V gene are LGHDT and YNNKEL (reference sequence). With V trimmed by 4 bases and J by 9 bases, 11 bases remained unmatched. The CDR3 consists of 16 residues. CDR3 protein: CASSPSGSGGASEQFF. The CDR3 coding sequence is TGTGCCAGCAGCCCTTCGGGTAGCGGGGGGGCGAGTGAGCAGTTCTTC.

This clone was picked up one time. The chain combines TRBV5-4 with TRBJ1-1; tentative D call: TRBD1 (6 bases). Germline loops: CDR1 SGHNT, CDR2 YYREEE (reference sequence). This CDR3 contains 15 residues. V dropped 4 bases and J dropped 10 bases, with 23 bases sitting between them. CDR3 in DNA: TGTGCCAGCAGCCATTACAATTTAAACAGGGACGGAGCTTTCTTT. Translation gives CASSHYNLNRDGAFF.

This clone was recorded only once. The rearrangement uses TRBV6-2 or TRBV6-3 and TRBJ1-1; 8 bases map to TRBD1. Trimming at V came to 5 bases and at J to 3 bases, leaving 8 bases not matched to a gene. The germline CDR1 and CDR2 sequences are MNHEY and SVGEGT. The CDR3 covers 15 residues. The CDR3 DNA is TGTGCCAGCAGTCCCACGGGACAGGCGGACACTGAAGCTTTCTTT. Protein: CASSPTGQADTEAFF.

Here the CDR3 reads CASGPGYTEAFF. The CDR3 DNA is TGTGCTAGTGGACCAGGGTACACTGAAGCTTTCTTT. This chain links TRBV12-5 with TRBJ1-1; a weak D match, TRBD1 (5 bases). The germline CDR1 and CDR2 sequences are LGHNT and FRNRAP. This CDR3 region has 12 residues. The V and J ends lost 6 bases and 3 bases respectively, with 8 bases between them.

The chain uses TRBV2 and TRBJ1-3; the D gene is possibly TRBD1 (5 bases). Germline-derived CDR1 and CDR2 are SNHLY and FYNNEI. The CDR3 runs 15 residues. The V gene lost 5 bases and the J gene lost 4 bases, with 15 bases spanning the gap. Here the CDR3 reads CASSPTGSLGNTIYF. In DNA form, the CDR3 reads TGTGCCAGCAGTCCTACAGGTTCCCTCGGAAACACCATATATTTT.

The CDR3, as DNA: TGCGCCAGCAGCGGGGCGACAGACCTCTCTGGAAACACCATATATTTT. Protein sequence: CASSGATDLSGNTIYF. The rearrangement joins TRBV5-1 to TRBJ1-3; D perhaps matches TRBD1 (5 bases). This CDR3 is 16 amino acids long. Trimming shortened V by 4 bases and J by 0 bases, and 14 bases separated the two germline ends. Germline CDR1 reads SGHRS; CDR2 reads YFSETQ.

V and J are TRBV29-1 and TRBJ2-7, with D tentatively TRBD1 (5 bases). V gave up 4 bases and J gave up 0 bases, with 10 bases separating them. The CDR3 extends over 13 amino acids. Germline lookup yields CDR1 SQVTM and CDR2 ANQGSEA. CDR3 loop: CSVVDTPSYEQYF. The CDR3 DNA sequence: TGCAGCGTTGTGGACACCCCCTCCTACGAGCAGTACTTC.

V and J are TRBV7-2 and TRBJ2-4, with TRBD2 matching over 7 bases. The V and J ends lost 5 bases and 2 bases, in that order; junction bases with no gene match: 15. The germline V gene encodes CDR1 SGHTA and CDR2 FQGNSA. The CDR3 loop spans 18 amino acids. Written as DNA, the CDR3 is TGTGCCAGCAGCCCCCTCCTTGGGCGGGGGACTACCAAAAACATTCAGTACTTC. Translating gives CASSPLLGRGTTKNIQYF.

This chain connects TRBV7-2 to TRBJ1-4; 7 nucleotides agree with TRBD1. The V gene end was trimmed by 5 bases and the J gene end by 3 bases; junction bases not matched to a gene: 9. Germline assignment: CDR1 SGHTA and CDR2 FQGNSA. The CDR3 length is 16 residues. The CDR3, as DNA: TGTGCCAGCAGCCGTGCCGGGACAGTGGCTAATGAAAAACTGTTTTTT. It encodes CASSRAGTVANEKLFF.

The chain couples TRBV6-5 to TRBJ2-1, with 7 bases that match TRBD1. V shed 6 bases and J 2 bases; nucleotides not matched to a gene: 7. Germline CDR1 reads MNHEY; CDR2 reads SVGAGI. The CDR3 runs 15 residues. The CDR3 nucleotides are TGTGCCAGCAGGGACCGGGACAGAACCTACAATGAGCAGTTCTTC. Translating gives CASRDRDRTYNEQFF.

The V and J genes are TRBV4-1 and TRBJ2-6, with D possibly TRBD1 on 5 matching bases. V lost 3 bases and J lost 4, with 16 bases in between. From germline, CDR1 is MGHRA and CDR2 YSYEKL. This CDR3 region has 17 residues. The CDR3 nucleotides are TGCGCCAGCAGCCAGCAGGGTCCGACGTTGGGGGCCAACGTCCTGACTTTC. As protein: CASSQQGPTLGANVLTF.

The genes are TRBV7-9 and TRBJ1-2; no firm D call. The germline V and J ends were trimmed by 1 base and 6 bases, with 12 bases remaining between them. The length of the CDR3 is 14 residues. Germline values: CDR1 SEHNR, CDR2 FQNEAQ (reference sequence). The CDR3 here is CASSLEVPGNGYTF. The DNA of the CDR3 is TGTGCCAGCAGCTTAGAGGTCCCAGGAAATGGCTACACCTTC.

The genes are TRBV19 and TRBJ1-1; D perhaps matches TRBD1 (5 bases). V gave up 5 bases and J gave up 8 bases, with 12 bases separating them. The CDR3 loop spans 12 amino acids. Germline-derived CDR1 and CDR2 are LNHDA and SQIVND (reference sequence). This CDR3 is CASSFNQGEAFF. Written as DNA, the CDR3 is TGTGCCAGTAGTTTCAACCAGGGAGAAGCTTTCTTT.

The rearrangement links TRBV6-6 to TRBJ2-7, with 9 nucleotides matching TRBD1. Germline V gene sequence: CDR1 MNHNY, CDR2 SVGAGI (reference sequence). This CDR3 has 15 amino acids. With V trimmed by 4 bases and J by 6 bases, 10 bases remained unmatched. The CDR3 sequence: CASSSPDRGLSEQYV. The DNA for the CDR3 is TGTGCCAGCAGTTCCCCCGACAGGGGGTTAAGCGAGCAGTACGTC.

The V and J genes are TRBV7-6 and TRBJ2-3; tentatively, D is TRBD2 (7 bases). Germline lookup yields CDR1 SGHVS and CDR2 FNYEAQ. The V gene lost 8 bases and the J gene lost 2 bases, with 23 bases spanning the gap. CDR3 length equals 17 residues. CDR3: CASRLGGGGGPTDTQYF. DNA for the CDR3: TGTGCCAGCCGCCTGGGTGGGGGGGGCGGCCCCACAGATACGCAGTATTTT.

The chain uses TRBV19 and TRBJ2-3, with 8 bases aligning to TRBD2. Germline V gene lookup returns CDR1 LNHDA and CDR2 SQIVND (reference sequence). The CDR3 consists of 14 residues. Unmatched junction bases numbered 3, after V lost 4 bases and J lost 3 bases. The CDR3 loop reads CASSSGGSTDTQYF. CDR3 DNA: TGTGCCAGTAGTAGCGGGGGGTCGACAGATACGCAGTATTTT.

The CDR3 region has the DNA TGTGCCAGCAGTTACTCTTTAACAGGGGCGGGAAACACCATATATTTT. It encodes CASSYSLTGAGNTIYF. The V and J genes are TRBV6-5 and TRBJ1-3, with TRBD1 matching over 7 bases. V shed 0 bases and J 4 bases; nucleotides not matched to a gene: 6. CDR1 MNHEY and CDR2 SVGAGI come from the germline V gene. CDR3 length: 16 residues.

This chain links TRBV29-1 with TRBJ2-4, with D maybe TRBD2 (5 bases). From germline, CDR1 is SQVTM and CDR2 ANQGSEA. V lost 3 bases and J 13 bases, leaving 10 bases between the germline ends. This CDR3 spans 10 amino acids. As DNA, the CDR3 is TGCAGCGTTGATGGAGAGGGCCAGTACTTC. Its translation is CSVDGEGQYF.

The chain employs TRBV14 and TRBJ1-2; a possible D gene is TRBD1 (6 bases). This CDR3 region has 13 residues. Between the trimmed V and J ends, which lost 1 base and 7 bases, there was a span of 10 bases. CDR1 is SGHDN, CDR2 FVKESK, per germline. The CDR3 DNA sequence: TGTGCCAGCAGCCAAGTAACAGGGAGTGGCTACACCTTC. Protein: CASSQVTGSGYTF. The whole variable domain, filled in from reference TRBV14 and TRBJ1-2, reads EAGVTQFPSHSVIEKGQTVTLRCDPISGHDNLYWYRRVMGKEIKFLLHFVKESKQDESGMPNNRFLAERTGGTYSTLKVQPAELEDSGVYFCASSQVTGSGYTFGSGTRLTVV.

The rearrangement uses TRBV7-2 and TRBJ1-3; D is uncertain. The CDR3 runs to 16 residues. The V end lost 1 base, the J end lost 0 bases, and 10 bases lay between the germline ends. Germline loops: CDR1 SGHTA, CDR2 FQGNSA. The CDR3: CASSLEVGSSGNTIYF. CDR3 bases: TGTGCCAGCAGCTTAGAGGTGGGGAGCTCTGGAAACACCATATATTTT. Based on the CDR3 plus reference TRBV7-2 and TRBJ1-3, the full variable domain is GAGVSQSPSNKVTEKGKDVELRCDPISGHTALYWYRQSLGQGLEFLIYFQGNSAPDKSGLPSDRFSAERTGGSVSTLTIQRTQQEDSAVYLCASSLEVGSSGNTIYFGEGSWLTVV.

The gene calls are TRBV29-1 and TRBJ2-1, with 7 bases identical to TRBD2. Germline trimming cut 6 bases from V and 3 bases from J; bases unmatched to any gene: 11. This CDR3 comprises 15 residues. Germline CDR1 SQVTM, CDR2 ANQGSEA. The DNA of the CDR3 is TGCAGCGTCGCCCGTTTGGCGGGGGTCTACAATGAGCAGTTCTTC. Its translation is CSVARLAGVYNEQFF.

This clone was recorded a few times. This chain joins TRBV18 and TRBJ2-2; 9 nucleotides line up with TRBD1. This CDR3 is 15 amino acids long. The V gene end was trimmed by 10 bases and the J gene end by 5 bases; junction bases not matched to a gene: 11. CDR1 is KGHSH, CDR2 LQKENI, per germline. The CDR3 bases are TGTGCCAACCGACCGGGACAGGGAAGTACCGGGGAGCTGTTTTTT. It codes for CANRPGQGSTGELFF.

The chain is built from TRBV6-5 and TRBJ2-2; 7 bases fit TRBD2. The junction had 6 bases not matched to a gene; V was cut back by 4 bases and J by 4 bases. Germline V gene lookup returns CDR1 MNHEY and CDR2 SVGAGI. There are 15 residues in the CDR3. The CDR3 protein is CASSSSGAGTGELFF. The CDR3 bases are TGTGCCAGCAGTTCCAGCGGGGCCGGCACCGGGGAGCTGTTTTTT.

This clone was picked up one time. V gene TRBV3-1 (or the pseudogene TRBV3-2) combines with J gene TRBJ1-5, with a weak D call TRBD1 (6 bases). Trimming took off 8 bases at V and 2 bases at J, with 10 bases between the two ends. The CDR3 has 13 amino acids. From germline, CDR1 is LGHDT and CDR2 YNNKEL (reference sequence). The chain's CDR3 is CASQTGRNQPQHF. The CDR3 nucleotides are TGTGCCAGCCAGACAGGACGCAATCAGCCCCAGCATTTT.

This clone has more than one count but fewer than ten. The chain is built from TRBV2 and TRBJ1-6; 8 bases match TRBD1. V lost 7 bases and J lost 0; bases outside the gene matches: 5. Germline V gene sequence: CDR1 SNHLY, CDR2 FYNNEI. The CDR3 has 16 residues. The CDR3 sequence: CASNDRGSSYNSPLHF. The DNA for the CDR3 is TGTGCCAGCAATGACAGGGGAAGCTCCTATAATTCACCCCTCCACTTT. The whole variable domain, filled in from reference TRBV2 and TRBJ1-6, reads EPEVTQTPSHQVTQMGQEVILRCVPISNHLYFYWYRQILGQKVEFLVSFYNNEISEKSEIFDDQFSVERPDGSNFTLKIRSTKLEDSAMYFCASNDRGSSYNSPLHFGNGTRLTVT.

V gene TRBV25-1 combines with J gene TRBJ1-1; tentatively, D is TRBD1 (6 bases). The germline CDR1 and CDR2 sequences are MGHDK and SYGVNS. V lost 3 bases and J lost 4, with 12 bases in between. This CDR3 has 14 amino acids. Here the CDR3 DNA reads TGTGCCAGCAGTGAGAGGGGGGGGTTCACTGAAGCTTTCTTT. Translating gives CASSERGGFTEAFF.

In its sample, this clone ranks as medium-sized. The chain combines TRBV19 with TRBJ1-5, with a tentative D call TRBD1 (5 bases). The CDR3 has 12 residues. The V gene lost 11 bases and the J gene lost 4 bases, with 12 bases spanning the gap. The germline gives CDR1 LNHDA, CDR2 SQIVND (reference sequence). Written as DNA, the CDR3 is TGTGCCGGCCGGCAGGGTAATCAGCCCCAGCATTTT. As protein: CAGRQGNQPQHF.